The rows below give T cell receptor beta chains drawn from one sample of a study of Graves' ophthalmopathy and Graves' hyperthyroidism. MiXCR, applied by TCRdb to the multiplex PCR reads, yields one record per CDR3 protein. The data contain around 660,000 distinct CDR3 sequences, over 40% of them singletons. The specimen was peripheral blood. The receptors stem from an adult man with Graves' ophthalmopathy. Each CDR3 is given with its conserved first and last residue. Fields, in order: J gene, clone size, D gene, V gene, CDR3 protein, CDR3 DNA. A D gene is named only where the DNA matches it firmly. Clone size, where shown, is once, few, many, or a class for clones that have expanded.

>TRBJ1-1|few|-|TRBV4-1
CASNLIGQGRAAFF
TGCGCCAGCAACCTAATAGGTCAGGGCCGCGCAGCTTTCTTT
>TRBJ1-2|-|-|TRBV10-3
CAISQQGGGYTF
TGTGCCATCAGTCAACAGGGAGGAGGCTACACCTTC
>TRBJ2-5|many|TRBD1|TRBV29-1
CSVEGDSEQETQYF
TGCAGCGTTGAGGGGGACAGCGAGCAAGAGACCCAGTACTTC
>TRBJ2-5|-|-|TRBV2
CASSKTSGGETQYF
TGTGCCAGCAGTAAGACAAGCGGTGGGGAGACCCAGTACTTC
>TRBJ2-5|-|-|TRBV19
CASSTRQAETQYF
TGTGCCAGTAGTACTCGCCAGGCAGAGACCCAGTACTTC
>TRBJ2-6|many|-|TRBV5-1
CASSFRGEGANVLTF
TGCGCCAGCAGCTTTCGAGGGGAAGGGGCCAACGTCCTGACTTTC
>TRBJ1-5|-|TRBD1|TRBV19
CASSISKDRVPFVSNQPQHF
TGTGCCAGTAGTATATCGAAGGACAGGGTCCCCTTCGTGAGCAATCAGCCCCAGCATTTT
>TRBJ1-1|many|TRBD1|TRBV7-9
CASSPERRDRRTEAFF
TGTGCCAGCAGCCCGGAACGGCGGGACAGGAGGACTGAAGCTTTCTTT
>TRBJ1-6|-|TRBD1|TRBV7-6
CASSIRTGGDSPLHF
TGTGCCAGCAGCATAAGGACAGGGGGAGATTCACCCCTCCACTTT
>TRBJ2-7|many|TRBD2|TRBV7-9
CASSSPGGAYEQYF
TGTGCCAGCAGCTCCCCGGGGGGGGCCTACGAGCAGTACTTC
>TRBJ1-5|once|-|TRBV2
CASKGGHSNQPQHF
TGTGCCAGCAAAGGAGGACATAGCAATCAGCCCCAGCATTTT
>TRBJ1-3|many|-|TRBV13
CASSPVLSAGNTIYF
TGTGCCAGCAGCCCCGTACTTTCTGCTGGAAACACCATATATTTT
>TRBJ2-5|many|TRBD1|TRBV20-1
CSARAGTDQETQYF
TGCAGTGCTAGAGCCGGGACAGACCAAGAGACCCAGTACTTC
>TRBJ1-1|-|-|TRBV7-3
CASSQRGGGDTEAFF
TGTGCCAGCAGCCAACGGGGGGGAGGGGACACTGAAGCTTTCTTT
>TRBJ2-7|-|-|TRBV5-4
CASSQGTSQRVSEQYF
TGTGCCAGCAGCCAGGGGACATCCCAAAGGGTGTCCGAGCAGTACTTC
>TRBJ1-2|few|-|TRBV19
CASSIIPPQGMYGYTF
TGTGCCAGTAGTATCATCCCCCCGCAGGGGATGTATGGCTACACCTTC
>TRBJ2-7|once|-|TRBV5-6
CASSLAPGRRIYYEQYF
TGTGCCAGCAGCTTGGCTCCGGGCCGTCGCATTTACTACGAGCAGTACTTC
>TRBJ1-4|-|-|TRBV5-1
CASSPQGVPNEKLFF
TGCGCCAGCAGCCCCCAGGGAGTCCCTAATGAAAAACTGTTTTTT
>TRBJ2-5|many|-|TRBV29-1
CSAFGIQETQYF
TGCAGCGCTTTCGGGATACAAGAGACCCAGTACTTC
>TRBJ2-7|many|-|TRBV6-1
CASSERRDSYEQYF
TGTGCCAGCAGTGAACGGCGGGACTCCTACGAGCAGTACTTC
>TRBJ1-5|-|TRBD1|TRBV12-3/TRBV12-4
CASSLMGQLHQPQHF
TGTGCCAGCAGTTTGATGGGACAGCTCCATCAGCCCCAGCATTTT
>TRBJ2-7|-|TRBD2|TRBV19
CATSSDWTSGSYEQYF
TGTGCCACCAGTAGCGACTGGACTAGCGGGTCCTACGAGCAGTACTTC
>TRBJ1-5|many|-|TRBV25-1
CASSESGVGNQPQHF
TGTGCCAGCAGTGAATCGGGAGTGGGCAATCAGCCCCAGCATTTT
>TRBJ2-7|few|TRBD2|TRBV12-3/TRBV12-4
CASKSSGRATSYEQYF
TGTGCCAGCAAATCTAGCGGGAGGGCCACCTCCTACGAGCAGTACTTC
>TRBJ1-3|few|-|TRBV5-4
CASSQEEGQLSGNTIYF
TGTGCCAGCAGCCAGGAAGAGGGACAACTCTCTGGAAACACCATATATTTT
>TRBJ2-7|-|TRBD1|TRBV10-3
CASEGQGHSYEQYF
TGTGCCAGCGAGGGACAGGGGCACTCCTACGAGCAGTACTTC
>TRBJ2-7|-|-|TRBV19
CASSMIGVSYEQYF
TGTGCCAGTAGTATGATCGGCGTCTCCTACGAGCAGTACTTC
>TRBJ2-5|-|TRBD2|TRBV2
CASSGGLAGDQETQYF
TGTGCCAGCAGTGGTGGACTAGCGGGGGACCAAGAGACCCAGTACTTC
>TRBJ1-1|many|-|TRBV2
CASSSFVLNTEAFF
TGTGCCAGCAGTTCCTTTGTCCTGAACACTGAAGCTTTCTTT
>TRBJ2-5|-|-|TRBV29-1
CSVADGRDANQPQYF
TGCAGCGTAGCCGACGGACGAGACGCGAATCAGCCCCAGTACTTC
>TRBJ1-5|-|-|TRBV7-9
CASSLMGRGPQHF
TGTGCCAGCAGCTTAATGGGCAGAGGGCCCCAGCATTTT
>TRBJ1-1|few|-|TRBV4-3
CASSQDPGSGTEAFF
TGCGCCAGCAGCCAAGATCCGGGGTCGGGCACTGAAGCTTTCTTT
>TRBJ2-4|-|-|TRBV7-9
CASSQGLAKNIQYF
TGTGCCAGCAGTCAAGGACTAGCCAAAAACATTCAGTACTTC
>TRBJ1-4|-|-|TRBV19
CASSRGSLHEKLFF
TGTGCCAGTAGCAGGGGCAGCCTACATGAAAAACTGTTTTTT
>TRBJ2-5|-|TRBD1|TRBV19
CASSTGDSSRETQYF
TGTGCCAGTAGTACCGGGGACAGTAGTAGGGAGACCCAGTACTTC
>TRBJ2-7|many|-|TRBV5-6
CASSLYTAKSYEQYF
TGTGCCAGCAGCTTGTACACAGCCAAATCCTACGAGCAGTACTTC
>TRBJ2-7|-|TRBD2|TRBV7-9
CASSSNLLAGRYEQYF
TGTGCCAGCAGCTCCAACCTACTAGCGGGACGCTACGAGCAGTACTTC
>TRBJ1-2|-|TRBD1|TRBV7-9
CASSHGTGYGYTF
TGTGCCAGCAGCCACGGGACAGGCTATGGCTACACCTTC
>TRBJ1-1|many|TRBD1|TRBV10-2
CASRRGGVETEAFF
TGCGCCAGCAGAAGAGGGGGCGTAGAGACTGAAGCTTTCTTT
>TRBJ2-2|many|-|TRBV9
CASSLQPQNAGELFF
TGTGCCAGCAGCCTCCAACCACAGAACGCCGGGGAGCTGTTTTTT
>TRBJ1-1|many|-|TRBV7-9
CASSPLSDGYLVGFF
TGTGCCAGCAGCCCCCTTTCGGACGGGTATTTGGTGGGTTTCTTT
>TRBJ2-5|-|TRBD2|TRBV6-1
CASRIGLAGDETQYF
TGTGCCAGCAGAATTGGACTAGCGGGGGATGAGACCCAGTACTTC
>TRBJ2-5|-|-|TRBV7-8
CASRAGAWQLQETQYF
TGTGCCAGCAGGGCAGGGGCGTGGCAGTTACAAGAGACCCAGTACTTC
>TRBJ2-7|-|TRBD1|TRBV9
CASSVGGTGVTYEQYF
TGTGCCAGCAGCGTAGGAGGGACAGGGGTCACCTACGAGCAGTACTTC
>TRBJ2-7|many|-|TRBV29-1
CSAVASSYEQYF
TGCAGCGCAGTAGCTTCGTCCTACGAGCAGTACTTC
>TRBJ1-6|few|-|TRBV5-5
CASSLDRINSPLHF
TGTGCCAGCAGCTTAGACAGAATTAATTCACCCCTCCACTTT
>TRBJ1-2|-|-|TRBV4-2
CASSQDKGIAYGYTF
TGTGCCAGCAGCCAAGATAAGGGAATAGCCTATGGCTACACCTTC
>TRBJ1-1|-|-|TRBV25-1
CARVTGPNTEAFF
TGTGCCAGAGTCACGGGTCCGAACACTGAAGCTTTCTTT
>TRBJ2-7|many|-|TRBV7-6
CASSPPGESEQYF
TGTGCCAGCAGCCCCCCCGGGGAGTCGGAGCAGTACTTC
>TRBJ2-5|many|-|TRBV10-3
CAISERQGQETQYF
TGTGCCATCAGTGAGCGGCAGGGCCAAGAGACCCAGTACTTC
>TRBJ2-5|-|TRBD2|TRBV20-1
CSARKRGRALRQETQYF
TGCAGTGCTCGAAAACGAGGGAGGGCCCTTCGACAAGAGACCCAGTACTTC
>TRBJ2-5|many|TRBD2|TRBV2
CASRPGGETQYF
TGTGCCAGCAGGCCCGGGGGGGAGACCCAGTACTTC
>TRBJ1-6|-|TRBD1|TRBV11-2
CASSLWRGRDSPLHF
TGTGCCAGCAGCTTGTGGAGGGGGCGAGATTCACCCCTCCACTTT
>TRBJ1-1|once|TRBD1|TRBV29-1
CSGDGTGRYAFF
TGCAGCGGCGACGGGACAGGGCGGTATGCTTTCTTT
>TRBJ2-6|many|-|TRBV12-3/TRBV12-4
CASSLTENPLSGANVLTF
TGTGCCAGCAGTTTAACGGAAAACCCTCTCTCTGGGGCCAACGTCCTGACTTTC
>TRBJ2-5|many|-|TRBV7-9
CASSQLGQETQYF
TGTGCCAGCAGCCAACTCGGCCAAGAGACCCAGTACTTC